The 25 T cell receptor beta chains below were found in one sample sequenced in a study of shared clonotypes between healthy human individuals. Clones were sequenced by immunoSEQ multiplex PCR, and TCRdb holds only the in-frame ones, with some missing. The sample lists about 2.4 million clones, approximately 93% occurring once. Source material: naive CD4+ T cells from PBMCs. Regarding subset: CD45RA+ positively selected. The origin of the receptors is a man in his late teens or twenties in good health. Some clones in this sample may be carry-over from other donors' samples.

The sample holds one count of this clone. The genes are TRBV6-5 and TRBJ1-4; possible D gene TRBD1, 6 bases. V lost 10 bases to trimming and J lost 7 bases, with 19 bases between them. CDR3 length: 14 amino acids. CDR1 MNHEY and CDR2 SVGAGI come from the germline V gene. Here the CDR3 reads CATWNRGLGEKLFF. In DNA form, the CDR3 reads TGTGCCACCTGGAACCGGGGGCTTGGTGAAAAACTGTTTTTT.

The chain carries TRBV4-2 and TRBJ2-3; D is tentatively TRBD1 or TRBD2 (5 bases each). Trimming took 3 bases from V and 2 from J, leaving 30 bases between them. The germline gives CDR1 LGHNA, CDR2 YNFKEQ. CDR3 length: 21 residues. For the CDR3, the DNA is TGTGCCAGCAGCCACGCAAGCCCCGCCCTAGGGACGGGAAAGATCACAGATACGCAGTATTTT. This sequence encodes CASSHASPALGTGKITDTQYF.

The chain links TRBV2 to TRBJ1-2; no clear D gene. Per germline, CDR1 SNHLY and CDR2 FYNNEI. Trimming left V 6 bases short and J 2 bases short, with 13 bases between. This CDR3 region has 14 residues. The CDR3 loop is CASRVRRTNYGYTF. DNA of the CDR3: TGTGCCAGCAGAGTAAGACGGACGAACTATGGCTACACCTTC.

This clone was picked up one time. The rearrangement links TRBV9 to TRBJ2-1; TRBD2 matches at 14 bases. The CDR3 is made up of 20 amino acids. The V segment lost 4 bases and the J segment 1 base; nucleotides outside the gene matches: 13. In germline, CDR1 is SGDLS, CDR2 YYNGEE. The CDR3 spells CASSLRLAGGQVGSYNEQFF. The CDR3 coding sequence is TGTGCCAGCAGCCTCCGACTAGCGGGAGGGCAAGTCGGATCCTACAATGAGCAGTTCTTC.

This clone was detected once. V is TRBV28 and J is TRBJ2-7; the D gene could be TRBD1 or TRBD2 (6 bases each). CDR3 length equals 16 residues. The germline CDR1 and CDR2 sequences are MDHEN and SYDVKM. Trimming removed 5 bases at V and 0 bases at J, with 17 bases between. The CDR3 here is CASSTPGGPSSYEQYF. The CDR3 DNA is TGTGCCAGCAGTACCCCCGGGGGCCCAAGCTCCTACGAGCAGTACTTC.

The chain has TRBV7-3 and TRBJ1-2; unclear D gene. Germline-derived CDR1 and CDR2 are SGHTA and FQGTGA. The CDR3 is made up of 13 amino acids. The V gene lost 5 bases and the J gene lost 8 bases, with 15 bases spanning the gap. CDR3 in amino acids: CASSVSGWEGYTF. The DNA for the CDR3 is TGTGCCAGCAGCGTCTCGGGGTGGGAAGGCTACACCTTC. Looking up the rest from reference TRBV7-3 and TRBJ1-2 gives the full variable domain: GAGVSQTPSNKVTEKGKYVELRCDPISGHTALYWYRQSLGQGPEFLIYFQGTGAADDSGLPNDRFFAVRPEGSVSTLKIQRTERGDSAVYLCASSVSGWEGYTFGSGTRLTVV.

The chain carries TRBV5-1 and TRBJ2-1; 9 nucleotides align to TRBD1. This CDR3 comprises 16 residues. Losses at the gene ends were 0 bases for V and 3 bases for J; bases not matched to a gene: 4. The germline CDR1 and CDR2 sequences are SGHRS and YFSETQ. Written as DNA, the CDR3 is TGCGCCAGCAGCTTGGCACAGGGGGCCCTCTACAATGAGCAGTTCTTC. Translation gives CASSLAQGALYNEQFF.

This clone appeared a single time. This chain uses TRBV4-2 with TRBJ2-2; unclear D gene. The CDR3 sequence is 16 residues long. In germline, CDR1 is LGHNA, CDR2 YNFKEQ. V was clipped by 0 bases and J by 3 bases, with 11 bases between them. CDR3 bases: TGTGCCAGCAGCCAAGAAGGCGGACGGGACACCGGGGAGCTGTTTTTT. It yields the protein CASSQEGGRDTGELFF.

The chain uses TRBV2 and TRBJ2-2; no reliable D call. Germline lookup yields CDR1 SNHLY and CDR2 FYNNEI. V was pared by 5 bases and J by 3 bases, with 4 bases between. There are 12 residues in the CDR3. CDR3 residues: CASSPYTGELFF. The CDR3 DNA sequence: TGTGCCAGCAGTCCTTACACCGGGGAGCTGTTTTTT.

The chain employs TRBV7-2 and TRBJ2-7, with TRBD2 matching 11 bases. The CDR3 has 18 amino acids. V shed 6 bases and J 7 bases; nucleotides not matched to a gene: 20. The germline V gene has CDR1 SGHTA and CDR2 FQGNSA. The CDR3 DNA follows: TGTGCCAGCAGTTCCGGGACTAGCGGTCTAGCGGGAGCTGGGGAGCAGTACTTC. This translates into CASSSGTSGLAGAGEQYF.

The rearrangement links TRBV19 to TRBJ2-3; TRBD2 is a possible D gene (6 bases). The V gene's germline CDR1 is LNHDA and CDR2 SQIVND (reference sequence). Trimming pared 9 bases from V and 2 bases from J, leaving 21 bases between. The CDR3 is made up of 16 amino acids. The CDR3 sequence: CASGKRGRPVTDTQYF. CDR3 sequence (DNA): TGTGCCAGCGGAAAACGGGGGAGGCCAGTCACAGATACGCAGTATTTT.

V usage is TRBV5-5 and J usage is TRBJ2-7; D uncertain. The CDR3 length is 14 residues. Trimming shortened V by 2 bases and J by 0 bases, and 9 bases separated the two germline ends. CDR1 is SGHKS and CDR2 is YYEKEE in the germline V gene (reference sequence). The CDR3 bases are TGTGCCAGCAGCTTCGTGCCTAACTCCTACGAGCAGTACTTC. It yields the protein CASSFVPNSYEQYF.

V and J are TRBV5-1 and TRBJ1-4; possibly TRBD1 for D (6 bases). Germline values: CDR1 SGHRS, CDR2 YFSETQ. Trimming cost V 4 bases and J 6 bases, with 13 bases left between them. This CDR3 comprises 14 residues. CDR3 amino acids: CASSVDRWDEKLFF. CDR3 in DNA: TGCGCCAGCAGCGTAGACAGGTGGGATGAAAAACTGTTTTTT.

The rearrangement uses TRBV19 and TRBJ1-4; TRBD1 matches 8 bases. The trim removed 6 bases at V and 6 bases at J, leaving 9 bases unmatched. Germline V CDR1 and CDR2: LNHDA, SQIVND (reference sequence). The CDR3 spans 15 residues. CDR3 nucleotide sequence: TGTGCCAGTAGACCAATTCAGGGGGCAGATGAAAAACTGTTTTTT. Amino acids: CASRPIQGADEKLFF.

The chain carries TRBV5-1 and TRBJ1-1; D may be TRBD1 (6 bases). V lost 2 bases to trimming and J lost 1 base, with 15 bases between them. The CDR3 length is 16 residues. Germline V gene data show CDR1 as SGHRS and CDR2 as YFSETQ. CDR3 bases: TGCGCCAGCAGCTTAGGGGGGGCTTATCAGAACACTGAAGCTTTCTTT. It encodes CASSLGGAYQNTEAFF.

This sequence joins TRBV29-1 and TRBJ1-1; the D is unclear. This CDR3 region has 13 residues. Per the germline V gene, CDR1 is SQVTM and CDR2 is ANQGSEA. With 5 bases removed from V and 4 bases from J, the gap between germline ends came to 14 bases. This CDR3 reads CSVLKGSSTEAFF. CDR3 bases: TGCAGCGTTCTAAAAGGTTCCTCCACTGAAGCTTTCTTT.

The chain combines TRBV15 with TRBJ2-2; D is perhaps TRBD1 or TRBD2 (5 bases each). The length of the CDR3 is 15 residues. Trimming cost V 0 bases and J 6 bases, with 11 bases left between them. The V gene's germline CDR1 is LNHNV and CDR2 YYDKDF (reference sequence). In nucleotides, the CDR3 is TGTGCCACCAGCAGAGATTGGGGGTCCGCCGGGGAGCTGTTTTTT. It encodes CATSRDWGSAGELFF.

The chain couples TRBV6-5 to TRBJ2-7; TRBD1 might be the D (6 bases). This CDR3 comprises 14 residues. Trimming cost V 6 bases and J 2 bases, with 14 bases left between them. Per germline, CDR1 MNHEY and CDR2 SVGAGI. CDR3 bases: TGTGCCAGCAGGATCAGGGGATCGGCCTACGAGCAGTACTTC. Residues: CASRIRGSAYEQYF.

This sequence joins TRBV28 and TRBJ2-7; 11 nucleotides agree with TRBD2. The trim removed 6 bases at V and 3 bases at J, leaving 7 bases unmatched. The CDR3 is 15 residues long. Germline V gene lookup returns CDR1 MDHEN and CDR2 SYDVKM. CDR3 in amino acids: CASSSAGTSGYEQYF. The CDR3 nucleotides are TGTGCCAGCAGCTCGGCCGGGACTAGCGGCTACGAGCAGTACTTC.

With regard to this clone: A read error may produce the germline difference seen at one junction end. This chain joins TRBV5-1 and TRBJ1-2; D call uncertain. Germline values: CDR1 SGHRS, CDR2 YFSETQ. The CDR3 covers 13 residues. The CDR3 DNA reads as TGCGCCAGCAGCCCGGGCCCCGAAGCCTCGCTGGCCTTC. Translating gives CASSPGPEASLAF.

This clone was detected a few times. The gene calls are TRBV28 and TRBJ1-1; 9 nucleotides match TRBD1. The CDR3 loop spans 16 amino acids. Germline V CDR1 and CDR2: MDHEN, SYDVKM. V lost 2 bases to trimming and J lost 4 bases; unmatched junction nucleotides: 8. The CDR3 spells CASSLAGTGSVTEAFF. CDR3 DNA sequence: TGTGCCAGCAGTTTAGCTGGGACAGGGAGCGTCACTGAAGCTTTCTTT.

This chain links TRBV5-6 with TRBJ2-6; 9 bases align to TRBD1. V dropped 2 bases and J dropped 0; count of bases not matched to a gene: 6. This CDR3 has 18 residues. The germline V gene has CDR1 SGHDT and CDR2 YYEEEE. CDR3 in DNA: TGTGCCAGCAGCTTAGACAGGGGGGCCCGCTCTGGGGCCAACGTCCTGACTTTC. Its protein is CASSLDRGARSGANVLTF.

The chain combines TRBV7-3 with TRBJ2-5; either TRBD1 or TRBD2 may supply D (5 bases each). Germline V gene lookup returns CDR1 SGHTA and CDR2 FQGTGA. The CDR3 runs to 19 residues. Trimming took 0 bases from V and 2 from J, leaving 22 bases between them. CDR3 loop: CASSLTWTGTGELQETQYF. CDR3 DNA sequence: TGTGCCAGCAGCTTAACGTGGACCGGGACCGGAGAGTTACAAGAGACCCAGTACTTC.

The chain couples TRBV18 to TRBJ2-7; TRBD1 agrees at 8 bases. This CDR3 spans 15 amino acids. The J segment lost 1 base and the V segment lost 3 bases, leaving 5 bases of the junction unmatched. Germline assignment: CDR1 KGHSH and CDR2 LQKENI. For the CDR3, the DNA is TGTGCCAGCTCACCCTACGACAGGGGTTCCTACGAGCAGTACTTC. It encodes CASSPYDRGSYEQYF.

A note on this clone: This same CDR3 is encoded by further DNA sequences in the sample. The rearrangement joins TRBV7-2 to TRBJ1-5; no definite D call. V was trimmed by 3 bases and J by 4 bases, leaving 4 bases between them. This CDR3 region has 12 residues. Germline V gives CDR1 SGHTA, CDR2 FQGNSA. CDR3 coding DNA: TGTGCCAGCAGCTTTCAAAATCAGCCCCAGCATTTT. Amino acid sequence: CASSFQNQPQHF.